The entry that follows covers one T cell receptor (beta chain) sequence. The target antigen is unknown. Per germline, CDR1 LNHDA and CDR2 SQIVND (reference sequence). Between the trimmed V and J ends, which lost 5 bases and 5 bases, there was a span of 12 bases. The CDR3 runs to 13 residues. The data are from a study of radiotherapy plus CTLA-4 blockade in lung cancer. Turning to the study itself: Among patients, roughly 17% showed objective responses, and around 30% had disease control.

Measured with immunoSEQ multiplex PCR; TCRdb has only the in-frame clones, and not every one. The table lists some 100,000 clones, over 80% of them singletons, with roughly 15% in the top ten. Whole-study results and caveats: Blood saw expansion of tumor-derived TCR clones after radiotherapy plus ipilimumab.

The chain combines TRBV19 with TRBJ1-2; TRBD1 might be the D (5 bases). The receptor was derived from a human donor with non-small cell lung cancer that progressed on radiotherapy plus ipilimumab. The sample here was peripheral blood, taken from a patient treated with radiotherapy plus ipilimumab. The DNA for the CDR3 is TGTGCCAGTAGTCCCGGGACGGTATATGGCTACACCTTC. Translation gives CASSPGTVYGYTF.